A selection of T cell receptor beta chains follows, all from one sample in a study of cytotoxic CD8 clonotypes in ibrutinib-treated CLL. Profiled with immunoSEQ multiplex PCR; TCRdb holds only in-frame clones, not every one. The table records approximately 57,000 clones, roughly 50% of them present only once. The sample here was PBMCs, taken after 24 months of ibrutinib treatment. The receptor source for this set is a human donor with chronic lymphocytic leukemia. The CDR3 runs from the conserved cysteine through the conserved F or W. Fields, in order: V gene, J gene, clone size, D gene, CDR3 DNA, CDR3 protein. A D gene is named only where the DNA matches it firmly. Where a row states a size, it is once, few, many or the class of an expanded clone; other rows omit it.

TRBV18	TRBJ2-7	once	TRBD1	TGTGCCAGCTCCCAGATTGAAAGACAGGGGCGATTGGGTGAGCAGTACTTC	CASSQIERQGRLGEQYF
TRBV15	TRBJ1-2	.	.	TGTGCCACCAGGGGTCCGTACTATGGCTACACCTTC	CATRGPYYGYTF
TRBV18	TRBJ1-3	.	.	TGTGCCAGCTCACCTCTAGATGGAAACACCATATATTTT	CASSPLDGNTIYF
TRBV5-1	TRBJ2-7	.	TRBD2	TGCGCCAGCAGCTTGAGCGCGGGAGACTCCTACGAGCAGTACTTC	CASSLSAGDSYEQYF
TRBV11-2	TRBJ2-3	.	TRBD2	TGTGCCAGCAGCTTAGAGGGGCGGACTAGCGGGGACCCTAGCACAGATACGCAGTATTTT	CASSLEGRTSGDPSTDTQYF
TRBV6-5	TRBJ2-1	few	TRBD2	TGTGCCAGCAGTGGGGAGGGACTAGCGAACGATGAGCAGTTCTTC	CASSGEGLANDEQFF
TRBV5-1	TRBJ2-2	few	.	TGCGCCAGCAGCAAATCGGGGACAGGCGGGGGATTCACCGGGGAGCTGTTTTTT	CASSKSGTGGGFTGELFF
TRBV13	TRBJ2-5	.	.	TGTGCCAGCAGCTTTGGGATACCCCCCCAGTACTTC	CASSFGIPPQYF
TRBV7-8	TRBJ1-1	.	.	TGTGCCAGCAGCTTCCTCCCTGGTGCTGAAGCTTTCTTT	CASSFLPGAEAFF
TRBV19	TRBJ1-2	few	.	TGTGCCAGTAGTAAAGTTAAGGGTAGGGGCTATGGCTACACCTTC	CASSKVKGRGYGYTF
TRBV7-2	TRBJ2-3	once	.	TGTGCCAGCAGCTTAGACCCAGATACGCAGTATTTT	CASSLDPDTQYF
TRBV7-2	TRBJ2-3	.	.	TGTGCCAGCAGTCGAGAAGATACGCAGTATTTT	CASSREDTQYF
TRBV18	TRBJ2-1	.	.	TGTGCCAGCTCACCTCGGTTTGAGGGTAGAAATGAGCAGTTCTTC	CASSPRFEGRNEQFF
TRBV28	TRBJ2-7	.	TRBD1	TGTGCCAGCAGCCGACAGGGACGCTACGAGCAGTACTTC	CASSRQGRYEQYF
TRBV27	TRBJ2-5	many	.	TGTGCCAGCAGTTTATCGGGGGCCGTGAGACAGCCTTGGGACTTC	CASSLSGAVRQPWDF
TRBV5-1	TRBJ1-2	.	.	TGCGCCAGCAGCTTGGCTGGCAGCTTAAACCTAGCTAACTATGGCTACACCTTC	CASSLAGSLNLANYGYTF
TRBV11-2	TRBJ2-1	few	TRBD2	TGTGCCAGCAGCTCGGCGGGACTAGGATACAATGAGCAGTTCTTC	CASSSAGLGYNEQFF
TRBV7-8	TRBJ2-1	.	.	TGTGCCAGCAGCTTTGACCCCACCTACAATGAGCAGTTCTTC	CASSFDPTYNEQFF
TRBV7-8	TRBJ2-7	.	TRBD2	TGTGCCAGCAGTGTGGCGGGAGATTCGCTCGAGCAGTACTTC	CASSVAGDSLEQYF
TRBV28	TRBJ1-1	.	TRBD1	TGTGCCAGCAGGACAGGGGAATACACTGAAGCTTTCTTT	CASRTGEYTEAFF
TRBV4-2	TRBJ1-2	many	.	TGTGCCAGCAGCCAAGATCAAGCCCAACTAAACTATGGCTACACCTTC	CASSQDQAQLNYGYTF
TRBV27	TRBJ1-1	few	.	TGTGCCAGCAGTTTACAAAAGGGACCCCGTGGAAGCGCTTTCTTT	CASSLQKGPRGSAFF
TRBV9	TRBJ1-1	once	.	TGTGCCAGCAGCGCGCACAGGGTTCCTGAAGCTTTCTTT	CASSAHRVPEAFF
TRBV18	TRBJ1-6	many	.	TGTGCCAGCTCACCGAGGCCATCCCAGGGGTTGCGTTCACCCCTCCACTTT	CASSPRPSQGLRSPLHF
TRBV21-1	TRBJ2-3	.	.	TGTGCCACCAAGAGGGGTAGCGCCCACAGCGTGACGCAGTATTTT	CATKRGSAHSVTQYF
TRBV5-1	TRBJ1-1	few	TRBD1	TGCGCCAGCAGCTTGGTAGGCGGGACAGAACTTCAGAACACTGAAGCTTTCTTT	CASSLVGGTELQNTEAFF
TRBV5-4	TRBJ1-2	many	TRBD1	TGTGCCAGCAGCTTAACAGGGGTCCTAGCTAACTATGGCTACACCTTC	CASSLTGVLANYGYTF
TRBV6-6	TRBJ2-3	.	.	TGTGCCAGCAGTTTGAGGGTCCCAGATACGCAGTATTTT	CASSLRVPDTQYF
TRBV6-1	TRBJ1-5	.	TRBD1	TGTGCCAGCGGGACAGGCTCAATCATGACCCAGCATTTT	CASGTGSIMTQHF
TRBV11-3	TRBJ2-3	.	TRBD2	TGTGCCAGCAGCTTAGCTGGCGGCACGGGAGGAGATACGCAGTATTTT	CASSLAGGTGGDTQYF
TRBV2	TRBJ1-2	.	TRBD1	TGTGCCAGCAGCCCTGGGGGACAGCGGATCAGTGGCTACACCTTC	CASSPGGQRISGYTF
TRBV18	TRBJ1-1	.	.	TGTGCCAGCTCCCAAGGAGGGAACACTGAAGCTTTCTTT	CASSQGGNTEAFF
TRBV18	TRBJ1-5	.	.	TGTGCCAGCACCCGGGCTAGGGGTCAGCCCCAGCATTTT	CASTRARGQPQHF
TRBV7-2	TRBJ2-7	.	.	TGTGCCAGCAGCCCACTACAGGGAAGAACGTTAGAGCAGTACTTC	CASSPLQGRTLEQYF
TRBV7-2	TRBJ1-1	few	.	TGTGCCAGCAGCTTATCCGAGGTGAATCTCAGGGCGTCTTTT	CASSLSEVNLRASF
TRBV7-6	TRBJ2-2	.	.	TGTGCCAGCAGCTCGACGAACACCGGGGAGCTGTTTTTT	CASSSTNTGELFF
TRBV6-5	TRBJ1-6	.	TRBD1	TGTGCCAGCAGTTTCTATCAGGGGGCGGGTAAATCACCCCTCCACTTT	CASSFYQGAGKSPLHF
TRBV14	TRBJ2-7	.	.	TGTGCCAGCAGCCAAGACCTCAGTCCGGGTTACTCCTACGAGCAGTACTTC	CASSQDLSPGYSYEQYF
TRBV19	TRBJ2-3	.	.	TGTGCCAGTAAACGGGTCCCCACAGGGCTTTCCACAGATACGCAGTATTTT	CASKRVPTGLSTDTQYF
TRBV6-5	TRBJ1-2	.	TRBD1	TGTGCCAGCAGTACTGGACAGGCTCACTACACCTTC	CASSTGQAHYTF
TRBV7-8	TRBJ2-1	.	TRBD2	TGTGCCAGCAGCTCGGTGGGACTAGCGGGAAAGAATGAGCAGTTCTTC	CASSSVGLAGKNEQFF
TRBV27	TRBJ1-4	.	.	TGTGCCAGCAGTTTATCCAGGGCAACTAATGAAAAACTGTTTTTT	CASSLSRATNEKLFF
TRBV28	TRBJ1-3	.	.	TGTGCCAGCAGCCTAGTAGGAGGGGTAGTAGGAAACACCATATATTTT	CASSLVGGVVGNTIYF
TRBV7-2	TRBJ1-2	.	TRBD1	TGTGCCAGCAGCCAACCGGGACAGGGGGCGAAAGGCTACACCTTC	CASSQPGQGAKGYTF
TRBV13	TRBJ2-7	.	.	TGTGCCAGCAGCCAGATCAGCGGGTCCTACGAGCAGTACTTC	CASSQISGSYEQYF
TRBV7-9	TRBJ1-5	.	.	TGTGCCAGCAGCTTCTCAGTTCATCAGCCCCAGCATTTT	CASSFSVHQPQHF
TRBV6-1	TRBJ2-1	once	TRBD1	TGTGCCAGCAGTGCGTTACGAGGGGGCCCTTCCTACAATGAGCAGTTCTTC	CASSALRGGPSYNEQFF
TRBV30	TRBJ2-7	many	.	TGTGCCTGGGGGTATCCCGAGGGGAGCCTTGGATTC	CAWGYPEGSLGF
TRBV27	TRBJ2-7	few	TRBD1	TGTGCCAGCAGTTTTACGTGGGACAGCTCCTACGAGCAGTACTTC	CASSFTWDSSYEQYF
TRBV7-9	TRBJ2-7	.	.	TGTGCCAGCAGCTTGGGTTTCAGTAACTCCTACGAGCAGTACTTC	CASSLGFSNSYEQYF
TRBV6-1	TRBJ2-1	.	TRBD2	TGTGCCAGCAGTAAGTGGGGGGGCTACAATGAGCAGTTCTTC	CASSKWGGYNEQFF
TRBV2	TRBJ1-2	few	.	TGTGCCAGCAGTGAAGGGGTAGGGGCCTACTATGGCTACACCTTC	CASSEGVGAYYGYTF
TRBV7-2	TRBJ2-4	once	.	TGTGCCAGCAGCTTAGGGGACTCAGGGATTCAGTACTTC	CASSLGDSGIQYF
TRBV27	TRBJ2-3	.	.	TGTGCCAGCAGTTTATTCGACAGAATTCACGATACGCAGTATTTT	CASSLFDRIHDTQYF
TRBV10-3	TRBJ2-7	.	TRBD2	TGTGCCACTAGGGGCGGGGGCGAGCAGTACTTC	CATRGGGEQYF
TRBV19	TRBJ2-3	.	.	TGTGCCAGTAGCACAACAGGGCCTAGCACAGATACGCAGTATTTT	CASSTTGPSTDTQYF
TRBV28	TRBJ2-7	.	TRBD2	TGTGCCAGCAGCCCCGCCATAGCGGGAGTGGGAGGCGAGCAGTACTTC	CASSPAIAGVGGEQYF
TRBV2	TRBJ2-3	.	TRBD2	TGTGCCAGCAGTGAGCGATTAGGCGGGAGGATATTT	CASSERLGGRIF
TRBV5-8	TRBJ1-5	many	TRBD1	TGTGCCAGCAGCCCAAGTTACAGGGGAAATCAGCCCCAGCATTTT	CASSPSYRGNQPQHF
TRBV28	TRBJ2-7	.	TRBD2	TGTGCCAGCAGTTTAAACCTAGCGGGACACTCCTACGAGCAGTACTTC	CASSLNLAGHSYEQYF